A selection of T cell receptor beta chains follows, all from one sample in a study of cytotoxic CD8 clonotypes in ibrutinib-treated CLL. The table came from immunoSEQ multiplex PCR; TCRdb's copy has only in-frame clones and leaves some out. The table shows some 140,000 clones, with more than 85% occurring only once. The specimen was PBMCs, collected after 12 months of ibrutinib treatment. Receptor source: a human donor with chronic lymphocytic leukemia. Each CDR3 is given with its conserved first and last residue. D genes are given only for firm matches. Some rows mark clone size as missing; the rest say once, few, many or name a class of expanded clone.

cdr3_nt: TGTGCCAGCAGCTTGAGGACGACCGGGACTAGACGAGATACGCAGTATTTT; cdr3_aa: CASSLRTTGTRRDTQYF; clone_size: -; j_call: TRBJ2-3; d_call: TRBD2; v_call: TRBV5-6
cdr3_nt: TGTGCCAGCAGCCGACAGAATAGCAATCAGCCCCAGCATTTT; cdr3_aa: CASSRQNSNQPQHF; clone_size: once; j_call: TRBJ1-5; d_call: -; v_call: TRBV7-2
cdr3_nt: TGCGCCAGCAGCTTCTCGGCCGAGCAGTTCTTC; cdr3_aa: CASSFSAEQFF; clone_size: -; j_call: TRBJ2-1; d_call: -; v_call: TRBV5-1
cdr3_nt: TGTGCCAGCAGCGCTGGCCGGTACAGGGGTGGAAACACCATATATTTT; cdr3_aa: CASSAGRYRGGNTIYF; clone_size: -; j_call: TRBJ1-3; d_call: TRBD1; v_call: TRBV5-6
cdr3_nt: TGTGCCAGCAGCTTAGTCGGGGACTCCTACGAGCAGTACTTC; cdr3_aa: CASSLVGDSYEQYF; clone_size: -; j_call: TRBJ2-7; d_call: -; v_call: TRBV11-2
cdr3_nt: TGTGCCAGCAGTCAGGGCAGGGGGCGGGATCAGCCCCAGCATTTT; cdr3_aa: CASSQGRGRDQPQHF; clone_size: -; j_call: TRBJ1-5; d_call: TRBD1; v_call: TRBV6-1
cdr3_nt: TGTGCCAGCTCACCAAATCTAGCGGAAAACACCGGGGAGCTGTTTTTT; cdr3_aa: CASSPNLAENTGELFF; clone_size: -; j_call: TRBJ2-2; d_call: TRBD2; v_call: TRBV18
cdr3_nt: TGTGCCACTACACGGTGGAGCCGGGGAAGAGATGGCGAGCAGTACTTC; cdr3_aa: CATTRWSRGRDGEQYF; clone_size: -; j_call: TRBJ2-7; d_call: -; v_call: TRBV6-6
cdr3_nt: TGTGCCAGCAGTTACTCGGTCAACTCCTACAATGAGCAGTTCTTC; cdr3_aa: CASSYSVNSYNEQFF; clone_size: -; j_call: TRBJ2-1; d_call: -; v_call: TRBV6-5
cdr3_nt: TGTGCCAGCAGCTCCTTAAGACAGGGCGGCAATGAGCAGTTCTTC; cdr3_aa: CASSSLRQGGNEQFF; clone_size: -; j_call: TRBJ2-1; d_call: TRBD1; v_call: TRBV7-9
cdr3_nt: TGTGCCAGCAGCTTGGACCTTTGGGGGACAGATACGCAGTATTTT; cdr3_aa: CASSLDLWGTDTQYF; clone_size: -; j_call: TRBJ2-3; d_call: -; v_call: TRBV7-8
cdr3_nt: TGTGCCAGCAGTGATGGAGGGGGCGTGGATGAAGCTTTCTTT; cdr3_aa: CASSDGGGVDEAFF; clone_size: once; j_call: TRBJ1-1; d_call: TRBD1; v_call: TRBV25-1
cdr3_nt: TGTGCCAGCAGTACAGGGGGCTCCTACGAGCAGTACTTC; cdr3_aa: CASSTGGSYEQYF; clone_size: once; j_call: TRBJ2-7; d_call: TRBD1; v_call: TRBV6-5
cdr3_nt: TGTGCCAGCAGCTTTCAGATGAACACTGAAGCTTTCTTT; cdr3_aa: CASSFQMNTEAFF; clone_size: -; j_call: TRBJ1-1; d_call: -; v_call: TRBV7-2
cdr3_nt: TGTGCCAGCAGTGTCGGCCCCTACAATGAGCAGTTCTTC; cdr3_aa: CASSVGPYNEQFF; clone_size: -; j_call: TRBJ2-1; d_call: -; v_call: TRBV25-1
cdr3_nt: TGTGCCAGCGTTCAGGGGGGCGGTCCTTATCAGCCCCAGCATTTT; cdr3_aa: CASVQGGGPYQPQHF; clone_size: -; j_call: TRBJ1-5; d_call: TRBD1; v_call: TRBV28
cdr3_nt: TGTGCCAGCAGTTTTGTACCTAACCGAGGGGTCTATGGCTACACCTTC; cdr3_aa: CASSFVPNRGVYGYTF; clone_size: -; j_call: TRBJ1-2; d_call: -; v_call: TRBV28